The 15 T cell receptor beta chains below come from one sample, sequenced in a study of tumor-infiltrating lymphocytes in oesophageal squamous cell carcinoma (dated by TCRdb to between 2015 and 2016). Library method: PCR. Sequenced on an Illumina HiSeq 2000. The public reads were run again by TCRdb, first through fastp at Q25 and then through MiXCR, and only productive beta chains were kept. Records with the same CDR3 protein are collapsed into one entry carrying the most frequent genes and DNA. Counted in this sample were approximately 9,800 distinct CDR3 sequences; less than 75% of them appeared once. The ten largest clones capture more than 25% of the sample. What was sequenced was esophageal tumor tissue. Source of these receptors: a female donor with esophageal squamous cell carcinoma.

Note on this clonotype: The CDR3 does not close with the conserved phenylalanine or tryptophan, likely indicating a read error. Because the CDR3's place on the DNA is in doubt, the DNA is left out and the CDR3 is given as listed by TCRdb. The chain couples TRBV7-3 to TRBJ2-6; TRBD2 reflects the table's D call only, with no check against the DNA. Germline CDR1 and CDR2: SGHTA and FQGTGA. The CDR3 is 18 residues long, counting both termini. CDR3 sequence: CASSLSWTSGGNEQFFGA.

V gene TRBV7-9 combines with J gene TRBJ2-7, with D uncertain. Germline V lookup: CDR1 SEHNR, CDR2 FQNEAQ (reference sequence). Between the trimmed V and J ends, which lost 2 bases and 2 bases, there was a span of 4 bases. This CDR3 comprises 12 residues. The CDR3 coding sequence is TGTGCCAGCAGCTTAACCACCTACGAGCAGTACTTC. It is translated as CASSLTTYEQYF.

Only a few counts were recorded for this clonotype. V is TRBV7-2 and J is TRBJ2-7, with 7 bases matching TRBD2. The end of the DNA fits TRBJ2-5 better, so the J call may be wrong. The CDR3 runs 15 residues. Germline CDR1 SGHTA, CDR2 FQGNSA. This CDR3 is CASSLNGGMRETQYF. The CDR3 DNA follows: TGTGCCAGCAGCTTGAACGGGGGGATGCGAGAGACCCAGTACTTC.

The chain carries TRBV19 and TRBJ2-6; D unclear. The J call could be wrong; TRBJ2-5 is a better fit for the DNA end. The CDR3 sequence is 13 residues long. Per germline, CDR1 LNHDA and CDR2 SQIVND (reference sequence). CDR3 region: CASSSRVEETQYF. In DNA, the CDR3 is TGTGCCAGTAGTTCTCGAGTAGAAGAGACCCAGTACTTC.

The V and J genes are TRBV7-3 and TRBJ2-7; TRBD2 matches 8 bases. There are 13 residues in the CDR3. J lost 5 bases, V lost 2 bases, and 2 bases had no gene match. Per germline, CDR1 SGHTA and CDR2 FQGTGA. DNA of the CDR3: TGTGCCAGCAGCTTAGCGGGAGGACACGAGCAGTACTTC. It yields the protein CASSLAGGHEQYF.

This chain connects TRBV7-2 to TRBJ2-4; D assignment may be TRBD1 or TRBD2 (6 bases each). The J call may not be correct, given that the DNA end is closer to TRBJ2-7. Germline lookup yields CDR1 SGHTA and CDR2 FQGNSA. The CDR3 runs to 14 residues. CDR3 DNA sequence: TGTGCCAGCAGGACCAATCGGGGGCGGTACGAGCAGTACTTC. Protein sequence: CASRTNRGRYEQYF.

Ten or more counts support this clonotype. The rearrangement uses TRBV5-1 and TRBJ2-7; no clear D gene. Trimming removed 0 bases at V and 4 bases at J, with 11 bases between. The CDR3 has 14 residues. Germline values: CDR1 SGHRS, CDR2 YFSETQ. The CDR3 nucleotides read TGCGCCAGCAGCTTGGTGGTCCAACCATACGAGCAGTACTTC. Protein: CASSLVVQPYEQYF.

The V and J genes are TRBV6-5 and TRBJ2-4; 10 bases agree with TRBD2. The CDR3 has 16 residues. The V gene's germline CDR1 is MNHEY and CDR2 SVGAGI. Trimming at V came to 4 bases and at J to 0 bases, leaving 3 bases not matched to a gene. The CDR3 DNA reads TGTGCCAGCAGTTTCAGACTAGCGGGAGCCAAAAACATTCAGTACTTC. This sequence encodes CASSFRLAGAKNIQYF.

This chain's CDR3 is CASSFGPYHRDSYNEQFF. The DNA of the CDR3 is TGTGCCAGCAGCTTTGGTCCCTACCATCGGGACAGTTACAATGAGCAGTTCTTC. V usage is TRBV7-9 and J usage is TRBJ2-7; 7 bases fit TRBD1. The closer fit of TRBJ2-1 to the DNA end suggests the J call may be wrong. This CDR3 is 18 amino acids long. Germline CDR1 is SEHNR and CDR2 is FQNEAQ (reference sequence).

The rearrangement links TRBV27 to TRBJ2-6; D remains unclear. V lost 4 bases and J lost 0, with 1 base in between. The CDR3 extends over 13 amino acids. Germline-derived CDR1 and CDR2 are MNHEY and SMNVEV (reference sequence). This chain's CDR3 is CASSYSGANVLTF. In DNA form, the CDR3 reads TGTGCCAGCAGTTACTCTGGGGCCAACGTCCTGACTTTC. Together with reference TRBV27 and TRBJ2-6, the CDR3 gives the full variable domain: EAQVTQNPRYLITVTGKKLTVTCSQNMNHEYMSWYRQDPGLGLRQIYYSMNVEVTDKGDVPEGYKVSRKEKRNFPLILESPSPNQTSLYFCASSYSGANVLTFGAGSRLTVL.

The chain has TRBV5-8 and TRBJ2-1; 7 nucleotides agree with TRBD2. CDR3 length equals 13 residues. V lost 3 bases and J lost 6; bases outside the gene matches: 3. Germline assignment: CDR1 SGHTS and CDR2 YDEGEE. DNA for the CDR3: TGTGCCAGCAGCTCCCGGACTAGCAATGAGCAGTTCTTC. Its protein is CASSSRTSNEQFF.

This clonotype is categorized as medium-sized. V is TRBV5-5 and J is TRBJ2-7; D is unclear. Germline V lookup: CDR1 SGHKS, CDR2 YYEKEE (reference sequence). The CDR3 spans 15 residues. The ends were cut back, 0 bases at V and 0 bases at J, with 10 bases in the middle. CDR3 residues: CASSLAYSPSYEQYF. The CDR3 nucleotides read TGTGCCAGCAGCTTGGCCTACTCCCCCTCCTACGAGCAGTACTTC.

This chain links TRBV5-1 with TRBJ2-1; 8 nucleotides align to TRBD1. V dropped 3 bases and J dropped 4; count of bases not matched to a gene: 3. Germline CDR1 is SGHRS and CDR2 is YFSETQ. CDR3 size: 14 residues. CDR3 in amino acids: CASSWGQAYNEQFF. The CDR3 nucleotides read TGCGCCAGCAGCTGGGGACAGGCTTACAATGAGCAGTTCTTC.

This sequence joins TRBV10-1 and TRBJ2-7; D remains unclear. The J call could be wrong; TRBJ2-1 is a better fit for the DNA end. CDR3 length: 11 residues. Per germline, CDR1 WNHNN and CDR2 SYGVQD (reference sequence). The CDR3 DNA is TGCGCCAGCAGTGATCGTAATGAGCAGTTCTTC. It codes for CASSDRNEQFF.

This clonotype was picked up many times. A clone one base away is much larger, so this may be a read error. The chain has TRBV5-5 and TRBJ2-1; TRBD1 matches 8 bases. The J call is in doubt because the DNA end fits TRBJ2-7 better. CDR3 length: 15 amino acids. Germline lookup yields CDR1 SGHKS and CDR2 YYEKEE (reference sequence). CDR3 in amino acids: CASSLGQGAYNEQYF. CDR3 sequence (DNA): TGTGCCAGCAGCTTAGGGCAGGGGGCCTACAATGAGCAGTACTTC.